A single sample gave rise to the 9 T cell receptor beta chains below, sequenced in a study of identifying expanded T cells in peripheral blood. The repertoire was sequenced with immunoSEQ multiplex PCR; TCRdb's copy has only in-frame clones and lacks some. Among 85,000 to 95,000 clones listed, 88% were seen once. The material sequenced was blood. The receptors were gathered from a person aged 18 to 75 in good health.

The gene calls are TRBV7-3 and TRBJ2-7, with 8 bases identical to TRBD1. The CDR3 consists of 13 residues. V shed 3 bases and J 4 bases; nucleotides not matched to a gene: 2. Germline V CDR1 and CDR2: SGHTA, FQGTGA. CDR3 sequence (DNA): TGTGCCAGCAGCTTTGGACAGGGTTACGAGCAGTACTTC. Residues: CASSFGQGYEQYF. The entire variable domain, with the rest obtained from reference TRBV7-3 and TRBJ2-7, is as follows: GAGVSQTPSNKVTEKGKYVELRCDPISGHTALYWYRQSLGQGPEFLIYFQGTGAADDSGLPNDRFFAVRPEGSVSTLKIQRTERGDSAVYLCASSFGQGYEQYFGPGTRLTVT.

The chain joins TRBV27 to TRBJ2-7, with TRBD2 as a possible D gene (6 bases). The length of the CDR3 is 15 residues. Germline-derived CDR1 and CDR2 are MNHEY and SMNVEV (reference sequence). Deletions cut 4 bases from V and 0 bases from J, with 13 bases between. Here the CDR3 DNA reads TGTGCCAGCAGTTGGCGCGGGACCAGCTCCTACGAGCAGTACTTC. Protein sequence: CASSWRGTSSYEQYF.

In this sample, this clone turned up once. The rearrangement uses TRBV18 and TRBJ2-3; TRBD2 is a possible D gene (5 bases). The CDR3 spans 14 residues. The V gene lost 2 bases and the J gene lost 5 bases, with 11 bases spanning the gap. CDR1 is KGHSH and CDR2 is LQKENI in the germline V gene. The CDR3 sequence: CASSPVRGRDTQYF. The CDR3 bases are TGTGCCAGCTCACCAGTCAGAGGGAGAGATACGCAGTATTTT.

CDR3: CASSQPPKRRGRFVEQYF. The CDR3 region has the DNA TGCGCCAGCAGTCAACCCCCGAAGAGGAGGGGGCGTTTTGTCGAGCAGTACTTC. J is TRBJ2-7 and V is TRBV23-1, with a possible D match to TRBD1 (7 bases). TRBV23-1 is known as an ORF, though its function is uncertain. V dropped 2 bases and J dropped 6 bases, with 26 bases sitting between them. The CDR3 sequence is 18 residues long.

Concerning this clone itself: It is likely a read error, because the conserved phenylalanine at the end of the CDR3 is missing. The J gene is TRBJ2-3, the V gene TRBV30; 7 positions match TRBD1. Trimming cost V 5 bases and J 5 bases; bases outside gene matches: 7. Germline CDR1 is GTSNPN and CDR2 is SVGIG (reference sequence). The CDR3 runs to 13 residues. CDR3 sequence (DNA): TGTGCCTGGGCACTCACAGGGGTAGATACGCAGTATTTG. Its translation: CAWALTGVDTQYL.

This chain uses TRBV9 with TRBJ2-2, with TRBD1 as a possible D gene (7 bases). CDR1 and CDR2 (germline): SGDLS, YYNGEE. The CDR3 consists of 16 residues. V dropped 0 bases and J dropped 5 bases, with 14 bases sitting between them. DNA for the CDR3: TGTGCCAGCAGCGTAGAGGAGGGGGCGCGGACCGGGGAGCTGTTTTTT. It is translated as CASSVEEGARTGELFF.

V gene TRBV27 combines with J gene TRBJ1-1; no reliable D call. The CDR3 has 13 residues. V lost 5 bases and J 5 bases, leaving 12 bases between the germline ends. Germline-derived CDR1 and CDR2 are MNHEY and SMNVEV (reference sequence). The CDR3 DNA sequence: TGTGCCAGCAGTCTTCCCGGGCGGACTGAAGCTTTCTTT. As protein: CASSLPGRTEAFF.

The chain uses TRBV15 and TRBJ1-2; no definite D call. With 4 bases removed from V and 2 bases from J, the gap between germline ends came to 11 bases. There are 14 residues in the CDR3. CDR1 is LNHNV, CDR2 YYDKDF, per germline (reference sequence). CDR3: CATSKEAINYGYTF. In DNA form, the CDR3 reads TGTGCCACCAGCAAGGAAGCAATAAACTATGGCTACACCTTC.

The chain has TRBV27 and TRBJ1-1; D gene ambiguous. V was clipped by 5 bases and J by 8 bases, with 24 bases between them. The CDR3 has 16 amino acids. CDR1 and CDR2 from the germline V gene are MNHEY and SMNVEV (reference sequence). CDR3 region: CASSTQTGTLITEAFF. The CDR3 region has the DNA TGTGCCAGCAGTACACAGACGGGAACACTTATAACGGAAGCTTTCTTT.